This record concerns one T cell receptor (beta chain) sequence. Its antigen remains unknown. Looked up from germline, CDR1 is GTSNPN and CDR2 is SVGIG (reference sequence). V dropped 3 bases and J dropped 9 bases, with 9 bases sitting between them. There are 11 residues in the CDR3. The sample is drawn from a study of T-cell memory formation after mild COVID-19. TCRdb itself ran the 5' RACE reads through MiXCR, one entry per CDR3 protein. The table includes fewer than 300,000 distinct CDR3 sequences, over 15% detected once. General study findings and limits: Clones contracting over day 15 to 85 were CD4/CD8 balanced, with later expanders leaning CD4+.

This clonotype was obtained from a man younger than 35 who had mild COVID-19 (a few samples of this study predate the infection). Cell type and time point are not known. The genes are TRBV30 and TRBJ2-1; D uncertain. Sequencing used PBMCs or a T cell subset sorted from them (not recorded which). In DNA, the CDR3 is TGTGCCTGGAGCCGTTCCGGTGAGCAGTTCTTC. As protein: CAWSRSGEQFF. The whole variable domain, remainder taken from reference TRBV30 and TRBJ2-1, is SQTIHQWPATLVQPVGSPLSLECTVEGTSNPNLYWYRQAAGRGLQLLFYSVGIGQISSEVPQNLSASRPQDRQFILSSKKLLLSDSGFYLCAWSRSGEQFFGPGTRLTVL.